This T cell receptor (beta chain) originates from a study of T cell changes during pregnancy in multiple sclerosis. Some clones are missing from TCRdb's copy, which holds only in-frame ones; the method was immunoSEQ multiplex PCR. The sample lists 80,000 to 95,000 clones, about 96% seen once, with approximately 1% in the top ten. CDR3 length equals 13 residues. V was trimmed by 4 bases and J by 4 bases, leaving 10 bases between them. CDR1 is SQVTM and CDR2 is ANQGSEA in the germline V gene. The V call is TRBV29-1, the J call TRBJ2-2; unclear D gene. This sequence was found in a female donor with multiple sclerosis, enrolled in a pregnancy study. The sequenced sample was peripheral blood, obtained in the second trimester of pregnancy. CDR3 in amino acids: CSVGGRTTGELFF. CDR3 nucleotides: TGCAGCGTTGGTGGCAGAACCACCGGGGAGCTGTTTTTT.